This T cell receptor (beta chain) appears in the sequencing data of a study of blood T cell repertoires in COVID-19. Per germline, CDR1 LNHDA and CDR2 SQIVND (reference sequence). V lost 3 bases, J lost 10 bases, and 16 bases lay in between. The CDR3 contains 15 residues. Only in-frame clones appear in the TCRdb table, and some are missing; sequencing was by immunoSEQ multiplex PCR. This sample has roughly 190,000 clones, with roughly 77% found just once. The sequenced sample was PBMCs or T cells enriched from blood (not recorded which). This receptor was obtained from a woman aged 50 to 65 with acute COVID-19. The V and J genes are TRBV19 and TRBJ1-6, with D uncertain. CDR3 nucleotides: TGTGCCAGTAGTATCTCGCTCGGGTTAGGATCACCCCTCCACTTT. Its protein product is CASSISLGLGSPLHF.